This TCR beta chain was captured by sequencing in a study of shared clonotypes between healthy human individuals. Each cell subset's genomic DNA was divided evenly among several immunoSEQ plates. Repertoires were generated with immunoSEQ multiplex PCR, while TCRdb's copy carries only in-frame clones and drops some. Altogether about 2.1 million clones are present, around 93% being singletons, with the ten largest covering around 1.8%. CD8 cells regarded as naive lacked CD45RO, were positively chosen for CCR7, and omitted terminally differentiated effector memory CD45RA+ cells. None of the donors, who were healthy HIV-negative adults, had recently had acute infections or vaccinations. CDR3 size: 21 residues. Looked up from germline, CDR1 is MGHRA and CDR2 is YSYEKL. V was cut by 0 bases and J by 1 base, with 22 bases left in between.

The chain combines TRBV4-1 with TRBJ2-6, with a tentative D call TRBD1 (5 bases). Sequencing was done on a sample of naive CD8+ T cells from PBMCs. This TCR derives from a young man in good health. Some clones in this sample may be carry-over from other donors' samples. The CDR3 DNA is TGCGCCAGCAGCCAAGATCCCCTTGGAGACAGTCTTGGTTCTGGGGCCAACGTCCTGACTTTC. Encoded protein: CASSQDPLGDSLGSGANVLTF.